The present TCR beta chain was sequenced within a study of control samples from healthy donors and cancer patients. The repertoire was sequenced with immunoSEQ multiplex PCR; TCRdb's copy has only in-frame clones and lacks some. Here the sample spans some 160,000 clones, roughly nine tenths being singletons. Looked up from germline, CDR1 is SGHNT and CDR2 is YYREEE (reference sequence). The ends lost 4 bases at V and 2 bases at J; junction bases unmatched: 7. The CDR3 length is 16 residues. The chain couples TRBV5-4 to TRBJ2-3; 10 bases map to TRBD1. Sequenced sample: blood. The TCR originated in a man under 40 in good health. As DNA, the CDR3 is TGTGCCAGCAGCCTGGGGACAGGGGCGTCCACAGATACGCAGTATTTT. Its protein is CASSLGTGASTDTQYF.